These T cell receptor beta chains were read from a single sample in a study of OX40 agonist ivuxolimab in advanced cancers. Repertoires were generated with immunoSEQ multiplex PCR, while TCRdb's copy carries only in-frame clones and drops some. The sample holds 20,000 to 25,000 clones, 84% seen once. Sequences were derived from CD4+ or CD8+ T cells sorted from blood, sampled in a trial of the OX40 agonist ivuxolimab. Receptors were obtained from an adult with an advanced solid tumor such as melanoma, head and neck, liver or kidney cancer. Both conserved end residues are part of each CDR3. Each record gives: V gene, clone size, D gene, J gene, CDR3 DNA, CDR3 protein. D genes are given only for firm matches. Only part of the rows carry a size: once, few, many, or a class if the clone is expanded.

V: TRBV6-1; size: NA; D: NA; J: TRBJ1-2; DNA: TGTGCCAGCAGCGCCTTCTATGGCTACACCTTC; CDR3: CASSAFYGYTF
V: TRBV7-9; size: NA; D: TRBD1; J: TRBJ1-1; DNA: TGTGCCAGCAGCCCTACCTGGGGACAGGAGGTCACTGAAGCTTTCTTT; CDR3: CASSPTWGQEVTEAFF
V: TRBV4-3; size: once; D: NA; J: TRBJ1-6; DNA: TGCGCCAGCAGCCAGAGCGCCTCGAGGGCGACCTATAATTCACCCCTCCACTTT; CDR3: CASSQSASRATYNSPLHF
V: TRBV7-9; size: NA; D: TRBD2; J: TRBJ2-1; DNA: TGTGCCAGCAGCTCAAGCGGGGCTAGCGGGCGAAACAATGAGCAGTTCTTC; CDR3: CASSSSGASGRNNEQFF
V: TRBV7-6; size: NA; D: NA; J: TRBJ2-5; DNA: TGTGCCAGCAGCTTAGATGGGACCCCCAGGGAGACCCAGTACTTC; CDR3: CASSLDGTPRETQYF
V: TRBV2; size: NA; D: NA; J: TRBJ1-6; DNA: TGTGCCAGCAGACCGGGTCAGGGGTTTTCACCCCTCCACTTT; CDR3: CASRPGQGFSPLHF
V: TRBV5-4; size: NA; D: NA; J: TRBJ2-2; DNA: TGTGCCAGCAGCCTGAACACCGGGGAGCTGTTTTTT; CDR3: CASSLNTGELFF
V: TRBV19; size: NA; D: NA; J: TRBJ2-7; DNA: TGTGCCAGTAGTATAGCAACAGGGAAGTCCTACGAGCAGTACTTC; CDR3: CASSIATGKSYEQYF
V: TRBV7-9; size: few; D: NA; J: TRBJ2-1; DNA: TGTGCCAGCAGCTTAGCAAAGAATGAGCAGTTCTTC; CDR3: CASSLAKNEQFF
V: TRBV29-1; size: NA; D: NA; J: TRBJ1-2; DNA: TGCAGCGTTGTGAGCGGACTGGGATATGGCTACACCTTC; CDR3: CSVVSGLGYGYTF
V: TRBV7-9; size: once; D: NA; J: TRBJ2-1; DNA: TGTGCCAGCAGCCAGCTTGGGGAGCAGTTCTTC; CDR3: CASSQLGEQFF
V: TRBV9; size: NA; D: NA; J: TRBJ1-4; DNA: TGTGCCAGCAGCGCTTCGGGACTCCTAGGGGCTAATGAAAAACTGTTTTTT; CDR3: CASSASGLLGANEKLFF
V: TRBV7-7; size: NA; D: NA; J: TRBJ2-7; DNA: TGTGCCAGCAGCTTAGCTGAGGGTTACGAGCAGTACTTC; CDR3: CASSLAEGYEQYF
V: TRBV6-5; size: NA; D: TRBD2; J: TRBJ2-3; DNA: TGTGCCAGCAGTTATGGGGGGGGCACAGATACGCAGTATTTT; CDR3: CASSYGGGTDTQYF
V: TRBV4-3; size: NA; D: TRBD2; J: TRBJ2-5; DNA: TGCGCCAGCAGCCAAGAGGTAGGGCTAGCGGGGGGACGGGACCAAGAGACCCAGTACTTC; CDR3: CASSQEVGLAGGRDQETQYF
V: TRBV10-3; size: few; D: NA; J: TRBJ1-5; DNA: TGTGCCATCAGTGGCAGCCCCCTATCTAGCAATCAGCCCCAGCATTTT; CDR3: CAISGSPLSSNQPQHF
V: TRBV15; size: once; D: NA; J: TRBJ2-1; DNA: TGTGCCACCAGCAGAGATCGGGAAGGGCTCTACAATGAGCAGTTCTTC; CDR3: CATSRDREGLYNEQFF